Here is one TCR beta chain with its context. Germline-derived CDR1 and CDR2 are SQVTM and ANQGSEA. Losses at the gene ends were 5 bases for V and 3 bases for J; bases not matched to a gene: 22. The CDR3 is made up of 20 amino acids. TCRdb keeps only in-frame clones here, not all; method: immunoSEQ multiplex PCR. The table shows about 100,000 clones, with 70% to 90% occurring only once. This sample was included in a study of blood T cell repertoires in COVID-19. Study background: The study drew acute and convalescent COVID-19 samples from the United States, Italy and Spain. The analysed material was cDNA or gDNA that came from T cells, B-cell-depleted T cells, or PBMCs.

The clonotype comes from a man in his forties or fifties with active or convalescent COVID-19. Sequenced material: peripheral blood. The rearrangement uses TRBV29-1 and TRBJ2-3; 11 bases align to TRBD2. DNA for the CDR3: TGCAGCGTTAAGAGGGTGGGGGTCGGACCCGGGACTAGCGGAACAGATACGCAGTATTTT. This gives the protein CSVKRVGVGPGTSGTDTQYF.